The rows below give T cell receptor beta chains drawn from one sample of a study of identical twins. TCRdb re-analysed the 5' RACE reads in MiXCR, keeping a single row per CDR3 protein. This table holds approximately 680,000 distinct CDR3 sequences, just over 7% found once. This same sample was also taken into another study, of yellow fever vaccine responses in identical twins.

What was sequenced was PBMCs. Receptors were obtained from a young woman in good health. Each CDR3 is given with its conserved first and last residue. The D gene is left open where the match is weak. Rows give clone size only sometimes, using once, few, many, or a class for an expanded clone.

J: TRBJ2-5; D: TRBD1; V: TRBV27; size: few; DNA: TGTGCCAGCAGACCCCGGACAGGGGTTTTGGAAAAGACCCAGTACTTC; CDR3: CASRPRTGVLEKTQYF
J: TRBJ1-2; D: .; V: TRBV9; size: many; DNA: TGTGCCAGCAGCGGGGCGGACGGCACCCTCCCTTATGGCTACACCTTC; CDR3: CASSGADGTLPYGYTF
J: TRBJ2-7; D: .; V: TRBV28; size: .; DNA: TGTGCCAGCACCAGTAGCAACGAGCAGTACTTC; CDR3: CASTSSNEQYF
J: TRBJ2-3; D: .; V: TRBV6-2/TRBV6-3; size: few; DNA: TGTGCCGGGGGGATTCCAGATACGCAGTATTTT; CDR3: CAGGIPDTQYF
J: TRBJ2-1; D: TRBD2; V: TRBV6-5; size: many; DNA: TGTGCCAGCAGTTCACGGACTAGCGGGAGTAATGAGCGCTTCTTC; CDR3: CASSSRTSGSNERFF
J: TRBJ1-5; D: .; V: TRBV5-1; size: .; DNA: TGCGCCAGCAGGGCAGATGACGGCAATCAGCCCCAGCATTTT; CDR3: CASRADDGNQPQHF
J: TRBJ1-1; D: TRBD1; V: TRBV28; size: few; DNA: TGTGCCAGCAGTTTAATCACAGGGGGCAATACTGAAGCTTTCTTT; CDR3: CASSLITGGNTEAFF
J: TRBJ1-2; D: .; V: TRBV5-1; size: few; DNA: TGCGCCAGCAGCTTGGAACCGGACAGCCTCTATGGCTACACCTTC; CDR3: CASSLEPDSLYGYTF
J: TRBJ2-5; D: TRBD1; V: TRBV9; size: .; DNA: TGTGCCAGCAGCGTAGGATGGATTCGAGGACAGGGTCAAGAGACCCAGTACTTC; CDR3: CASSVGWIRGQGQETQYF
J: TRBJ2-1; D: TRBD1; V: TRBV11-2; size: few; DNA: TGTGCCAGCAGCTTAGATCGGAGTACGGACAGGGGTTTCCCCAATGAGCAGTTCTTC; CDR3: CASSLDRSTDRGFPNEQFF
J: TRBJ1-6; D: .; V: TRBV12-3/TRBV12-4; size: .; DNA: TGTGCCAGCAGTTTAGACAGTACGGATTCACCCCTCCACTTT; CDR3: CASSLDSTDSPLHF
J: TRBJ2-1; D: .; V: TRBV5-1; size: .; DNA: TGCGCCAGCAGCTTGGGATTACAGAGTAATGAGCAGTTCTTC; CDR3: CASSLGLQSNEQFF
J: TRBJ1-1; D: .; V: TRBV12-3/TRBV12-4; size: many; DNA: TGTGCCAGCAGTTCGCTACAGAACACTGAAGCTTTCTTT; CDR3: CASSSLQNTEAFF
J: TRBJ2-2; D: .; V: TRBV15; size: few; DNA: TGTGCCACCAGCGAGGGGAGAACCGGGGAGCTGTTTTTT; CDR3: CATSEGRTGELFF
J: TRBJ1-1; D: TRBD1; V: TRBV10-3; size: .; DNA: TGTGCCATCAGAACGACAGGGACCCGTGTGAACACTGAAGCTTTCTTT; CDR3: CAIRTTGTRVNTEAFF
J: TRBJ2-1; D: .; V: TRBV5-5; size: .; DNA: TGTGCCAGCAGCTTGGAGAGGGGGACACTATACAATGAGCAGTTCTTC; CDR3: CASSLERGTLYNEQFF
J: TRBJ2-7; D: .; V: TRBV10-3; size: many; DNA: TGTGCCATCAGGGCGACAGGGAGGACCTACGAGCAGTACTTC; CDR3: CAIRATGRTYEQYF
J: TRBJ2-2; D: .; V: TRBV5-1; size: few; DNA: TGCGCCAGCAGCTTGAATCTCGGGAGTAATACCGGGGAGCTGTTTTTT; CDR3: CASSLNLGSNTGELFF
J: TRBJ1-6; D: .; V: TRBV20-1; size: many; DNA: TGCAGTGCCAAGGAGGGGACTATGGGTTCACCCCTCCACTTT; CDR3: CSAKEGTMGSPLHF
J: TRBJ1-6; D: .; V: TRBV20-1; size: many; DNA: TGCAGTGCTAGAGATAACTCGAAGTCTGGATCACCCCTCCACTTT; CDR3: CSARDNSKSGSPLHF
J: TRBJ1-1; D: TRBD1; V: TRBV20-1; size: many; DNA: TGCAGTGCTAGAGGACAGGGAGACACTGAAGCTTTCTTT; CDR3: CSARGQGDTEAFF
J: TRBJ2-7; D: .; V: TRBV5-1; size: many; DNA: TGCGCCAGCAGCTTGGCTGGTGAGGCAGGGAACGTCAAGAGACGGGCGTACGAGCAGTACTTC; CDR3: CASSLAGEAGNVKRRAYEQYF
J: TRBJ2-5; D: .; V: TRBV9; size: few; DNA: TGTGCCAGCAGCTTCACAGGAGTTTGGGAGACCCAGTACTTC; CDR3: CASSFTGVWETQYF
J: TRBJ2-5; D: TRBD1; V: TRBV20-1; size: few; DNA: TGCAGTGCTAGAGACCCGACAGGGGGCGCGGAGACCCAGTACTTC; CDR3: CSARDPTGGAETQYF
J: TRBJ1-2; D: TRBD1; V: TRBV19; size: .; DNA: TGTGCCAGTACCGACGAACTGGGACAGGGAAGCTACACCTTC; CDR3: CASTDELGQGSYTF
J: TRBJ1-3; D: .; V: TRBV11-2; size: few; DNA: TGTGCCAGCAGCTTTTCGAGGTCTACCCACTCTGGAAACACCATATATTTT; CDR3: CASSFSRSTHSGNTIYF
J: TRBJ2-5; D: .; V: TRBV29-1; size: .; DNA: TGCAGCGTTGGGCACAGCGAAGAGACCCAGTACTTC; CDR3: CSVGHSEETQYF
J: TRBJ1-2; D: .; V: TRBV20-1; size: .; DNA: TGCAGTGCATGGGGACCTGCGGCGGGCTACACCTTC; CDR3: CSAWGPAAGYTF
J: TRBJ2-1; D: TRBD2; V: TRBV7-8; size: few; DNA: TGTGCCAGCAGCTATACGGCTAGCGGGAGGGTCATCAATGAGCAGTTCTTC; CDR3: CASSYTASGRVINEQFF
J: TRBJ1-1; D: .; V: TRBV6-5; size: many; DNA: TGTGCCAGCAGTTACGGCAGTGGAGTACCTATTGAAGCTTTCTTT; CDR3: CASSYGSGVPIEAFF
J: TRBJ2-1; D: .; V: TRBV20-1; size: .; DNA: TGCAGTGCTAGAGATCGTCGGAGTATCGATGAGCAGTTCTTC; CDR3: CSARDRRSIDEQFF
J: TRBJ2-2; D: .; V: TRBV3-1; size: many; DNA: TGTGCCAGCAGCGACATATCCACCGGGGAGCTGTTTTTT; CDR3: CASSDISTGELFF
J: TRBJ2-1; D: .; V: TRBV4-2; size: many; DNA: TGTGCCAGCAGCCAAGATAGTGGACTTATTCAGGGTGAGCAGTTCTTC; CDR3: CASSQDSGLIQGEQFF
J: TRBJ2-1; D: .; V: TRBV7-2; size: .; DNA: TGTGCCAGCAGCTTAGATCCCCCCCGCCTTCGTGGGCAGTTCTTC; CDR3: CASSLDPPRLRGQFF
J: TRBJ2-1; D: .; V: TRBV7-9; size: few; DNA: TGTGCCAGCAGCCGCCTTGCGGGGGCCGGCGATGAGCAGTTCTTC; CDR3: CASSRLAGAGDEQFF
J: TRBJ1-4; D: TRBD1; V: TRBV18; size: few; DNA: TGTGCCAGCTCACCAAACGGACAGGGGGCTGAAAAACTGTTTTTT; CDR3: CASSPNGQGAEKLFF
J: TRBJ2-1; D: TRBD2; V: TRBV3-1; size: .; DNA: TGTGCCAGCAGCCCCAGTTTAGCGGGGGCCGGAAACAATGAGCAGTTCTTC; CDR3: CASSPSLAGAGNNEQFF
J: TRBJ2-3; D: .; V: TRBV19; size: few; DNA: TGTGCCAGTAGTCCCCCCACACTGGCGGATACGCAGTATTTT; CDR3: CASSPPTLADTQYF
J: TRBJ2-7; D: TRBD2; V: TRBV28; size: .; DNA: TGTGCCAGCAGTTTATTTTTCGCTAGCGGGAGTTACGAGCAGTACTTC; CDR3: CASSLFFASGSYEQYF
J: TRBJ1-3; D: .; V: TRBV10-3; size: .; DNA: TGTGCCATACTGACAGACGACTCTGGAAACACCATATATTTT; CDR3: CAILTDDSGNTIYF
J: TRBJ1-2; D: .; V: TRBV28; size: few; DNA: TGTGCCAGCAGTCTCCAGCCAAACTCGAGGGGCTACACCTTC; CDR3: CASSLQPNSRGYTF
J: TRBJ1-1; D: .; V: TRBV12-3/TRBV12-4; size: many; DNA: TGTGCCAGCAGTGAAATATTACCGGGACCTCAGGGCCCTGAAGCTTTCTTT; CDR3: CASSEILPGPQGPEAFF
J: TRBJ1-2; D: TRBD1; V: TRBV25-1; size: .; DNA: TGTGCCAGCAGTGCGGGACAGGTTGGTGCCGGTGGCTACACCTTC; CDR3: CASSAGQVGAGGYTF
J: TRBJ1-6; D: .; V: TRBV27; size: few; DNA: TGTGCCAGCAGGGGTAGTAGCTCCTATAATTCACCCCTCCACTTT; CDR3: CASRGSSSYNSPLHF
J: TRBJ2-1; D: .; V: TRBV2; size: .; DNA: TGTGCCAGCGGAGGATTACAGGGCTTGGGGAATGAGCAGTTCTTC; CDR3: CASGGLQGLGNEQFF
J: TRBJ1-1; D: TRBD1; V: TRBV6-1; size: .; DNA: TGTGCCAGCAGTCCTAGAGGACAGGGGCACACTGAAGCTTTCTTT; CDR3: CASSPRGQGHTEAFF
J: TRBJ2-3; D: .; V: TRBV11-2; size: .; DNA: TGTGCCAGCAGCCCCGTATTCGGGGGACCTAGCACAGATACGCAGTATTTT; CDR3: CASSPVFGGPSTDTQYF
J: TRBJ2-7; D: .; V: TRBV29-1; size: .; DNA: TGCAGCGTGGCGGAGTCGAGCCTCTTCTACGAGCAGTACTTC; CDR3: CSVAESSLFYEQYF
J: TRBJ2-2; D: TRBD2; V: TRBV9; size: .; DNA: TGTGCCAGCAGCGTAGGTTGGCTAGCGGGTAACACCGGGGAGCTGTTTTTT; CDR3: CASSVGWLAGNTGELFF
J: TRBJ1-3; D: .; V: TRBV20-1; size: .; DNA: TGCAGTGCTAGAGCCCAAGGCTTGGTCGGGTTTAACGGAAACACCATATATTTT; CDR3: CSARAQGLVGFNGNTIYF
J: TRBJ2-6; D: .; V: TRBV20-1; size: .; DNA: TGCAGTGCCCGGAGGGGCTCTGGGGCCAACGTCCTGACTTTC; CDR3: CSARRGSGANVLTF
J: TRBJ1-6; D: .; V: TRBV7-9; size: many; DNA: TGTGCCAGCAGTCGGGGGGCGGTATCACCCCTCCACTTT; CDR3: CASSRGAVSPLHF